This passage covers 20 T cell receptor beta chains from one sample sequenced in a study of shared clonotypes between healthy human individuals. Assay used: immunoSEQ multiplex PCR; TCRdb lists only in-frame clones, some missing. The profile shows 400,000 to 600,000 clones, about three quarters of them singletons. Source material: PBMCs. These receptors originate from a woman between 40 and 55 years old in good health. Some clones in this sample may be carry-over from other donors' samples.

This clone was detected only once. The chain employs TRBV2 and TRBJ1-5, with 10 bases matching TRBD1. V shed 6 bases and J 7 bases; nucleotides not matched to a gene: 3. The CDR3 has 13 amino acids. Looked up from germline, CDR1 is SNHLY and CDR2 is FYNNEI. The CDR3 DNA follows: TGTGCCAGCAGCGGGACAGGGGTCCAGCCCCAGCATTTT. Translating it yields CASSGTGVQPQHF. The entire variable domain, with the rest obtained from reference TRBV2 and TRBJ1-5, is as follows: EPEVTQTPSHQVTQMGQEVILRCVPISNHLYFYWYRQILGQKVEFLVSFYNNEISEKSEIFDDQFSVERPDGSNFTLKIRSTKLEDSAMYFCASSGTGVQPQHFGDGTRLSIL.

CDR3 in amino acids: CASSFKAGETYNEQFF. The CDR3 coding sequence is TGTGCCAGCAGTTTTAAGGCGGGAGAAACCTACAATGAGCAGTTCTTC. The V call is TRBV28, the J call TRBJ2-1; 7 positions match TRBD2. After removal of 3 bases from V and 2 bases from J, the junction contained 7 bases not matched to a gene. The length of the CDR3 is 16 residues. CDR1 is MDHEN, CDR2 SYDVKM, per germline.

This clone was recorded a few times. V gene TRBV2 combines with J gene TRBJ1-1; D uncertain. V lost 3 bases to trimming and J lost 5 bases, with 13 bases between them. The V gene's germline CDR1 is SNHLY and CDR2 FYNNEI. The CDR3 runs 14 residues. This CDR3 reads CASSEVGSGTEAFF. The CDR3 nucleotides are TGTGCCAGCAGTGAGGTAGGGAGCGGGACTGAAGCTTTCTTT.

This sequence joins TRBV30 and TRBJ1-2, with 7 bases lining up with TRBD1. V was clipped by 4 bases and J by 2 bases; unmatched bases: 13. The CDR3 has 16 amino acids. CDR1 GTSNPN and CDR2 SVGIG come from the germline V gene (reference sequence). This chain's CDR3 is CAWTRPDRFLNYGYTF. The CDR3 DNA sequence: TGTGCCTGGACCAGACCGGACAGGTTTTTAAACTATGGCTACACCTTC.

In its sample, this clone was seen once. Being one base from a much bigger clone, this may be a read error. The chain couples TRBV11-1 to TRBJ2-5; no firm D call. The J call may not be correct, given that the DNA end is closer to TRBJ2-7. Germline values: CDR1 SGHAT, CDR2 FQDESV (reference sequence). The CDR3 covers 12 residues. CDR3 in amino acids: CASSLERYEQYF. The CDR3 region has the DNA TGTGCCAGCAGCTTAGAGAGGTACGAGCAGTACTTC.

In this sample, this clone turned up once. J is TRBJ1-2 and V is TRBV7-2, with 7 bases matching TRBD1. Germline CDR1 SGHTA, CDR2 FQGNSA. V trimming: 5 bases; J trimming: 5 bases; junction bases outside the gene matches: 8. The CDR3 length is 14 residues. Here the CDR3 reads CASSRRRQGYGYTF. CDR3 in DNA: TGTGCCAGCAGCCGACGCCGACAGGGATATGGCTACACCTTC.

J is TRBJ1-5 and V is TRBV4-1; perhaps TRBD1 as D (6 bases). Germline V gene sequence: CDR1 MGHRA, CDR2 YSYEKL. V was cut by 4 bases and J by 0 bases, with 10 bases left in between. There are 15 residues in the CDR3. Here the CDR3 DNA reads TGCGCCAGCAGCCCGACAGGTCATAGCAATCAGCCCCAGCATTTT. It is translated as CASSPTGHSNQPQHF.

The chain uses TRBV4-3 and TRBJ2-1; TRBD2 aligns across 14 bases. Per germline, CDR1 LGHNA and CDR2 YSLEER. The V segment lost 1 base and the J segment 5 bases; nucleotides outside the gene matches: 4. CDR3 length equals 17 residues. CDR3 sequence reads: CASSQGGLAGENNEQFF. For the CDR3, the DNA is TGCGCCAGCAGCCAAGGGGGACTAGCGGGAGAGAACAATGAGCAGTTCTTC.

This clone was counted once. The CDR3 loop is CAVTSSYNEQFF. The DNA of the CDR3 is TGTGCCGTCACGAGCTCCTACAATGAGCAGTTCTTC. The chain is built from TRBV27 and TRBJ2-1; D is unresolved. CDR3 length equals 12 residues. Germline V CDR1 and CDR2: MNHEY, SMNVEV (reference sequence). V was cut by 11 bases and J by 0 bases, with 8 bases left in between.

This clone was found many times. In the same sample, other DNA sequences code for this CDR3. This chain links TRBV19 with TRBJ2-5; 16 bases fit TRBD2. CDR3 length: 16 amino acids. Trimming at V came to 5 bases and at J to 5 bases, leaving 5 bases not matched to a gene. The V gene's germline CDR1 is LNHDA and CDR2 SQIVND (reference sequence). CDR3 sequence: CASSFGTSGRGETQYF. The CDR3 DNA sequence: TGTGCCAGTAGTTTCGGGACTAGCGGGAGGGGGGAGACCCAGTACTTC. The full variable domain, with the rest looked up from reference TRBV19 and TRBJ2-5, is DGGITQSPKYLFRKEGQNVTLSCEQNLNHDAMYWYRQDPGQGLRLIYYSQIVNDFQKGDIAEGYSVSREKKESFPLTVTSAQKNPTAFYLCASSFGTSGRGETQYFGPGTRLLVL.

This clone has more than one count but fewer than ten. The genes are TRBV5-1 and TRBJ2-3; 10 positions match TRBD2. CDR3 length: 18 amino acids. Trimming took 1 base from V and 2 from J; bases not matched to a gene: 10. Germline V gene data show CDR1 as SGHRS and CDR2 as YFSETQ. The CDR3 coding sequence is TGCGCCAGCAGCTTGCGGGTAGCGGGAGGTCTGCTCACAGATACGCAGTATTTT. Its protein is CASSLRVAGGLLTDTQYF.

The CDR3 here is CASSIGGSGYEQYF. In DNA, the CDR3 is TGTGCCAGTAGTATAGGAGGTAGCGGCTACGAGCAGTACTTC. J is TRBJ2-7 and V is TRBV19; D is possibly TRBD2 (6 bases). The CDR3 has 14 amino acids. Between the trimmed V and J ends, which lost 1 base and 3 bases, there was a span of 10 bases. The V gene's germline CDR1 is LNHDA and CDR2 SQIVND (reference sequence).

In nucleotides, the CDR3 is TGTGCCAGCAGTACATCAAGCGGGGCGGCGGAGACCCAGTACTTC. Translation: CASSTSSGAAETQYF. V usage is TRBV28 and J usage is TRBJ2-5, with 7 positions matching TRBD2. Per the germline V gene, CDR1 is MDHEN and CDR2 is SYDVKM. After removal of 5 bases from V and 5 bases from J, the junction contained 11 bases not matched to a gene. The CDR3 contains 15 residues.

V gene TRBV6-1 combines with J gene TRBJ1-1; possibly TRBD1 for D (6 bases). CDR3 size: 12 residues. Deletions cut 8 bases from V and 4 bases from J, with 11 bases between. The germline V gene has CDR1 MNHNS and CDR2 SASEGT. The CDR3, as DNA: TGTGCCAGCCCGGGGGCGAGCACTGAAGCTTTCTTT. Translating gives CASPGASTEAFF.

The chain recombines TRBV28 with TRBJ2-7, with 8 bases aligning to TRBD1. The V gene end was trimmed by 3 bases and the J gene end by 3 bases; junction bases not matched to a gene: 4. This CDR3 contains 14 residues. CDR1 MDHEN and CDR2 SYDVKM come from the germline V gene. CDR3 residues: CASSLTGDIYEQYF. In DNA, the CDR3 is TGTGCCAGCAGTTTGACAGGGGACATCTACGAGCAGTACTTC.

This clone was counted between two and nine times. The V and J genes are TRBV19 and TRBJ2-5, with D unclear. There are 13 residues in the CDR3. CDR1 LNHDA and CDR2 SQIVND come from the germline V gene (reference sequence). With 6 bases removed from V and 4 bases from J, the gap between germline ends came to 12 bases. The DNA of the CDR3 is TGTGCCAGTAGGGGGATTGGTCGAGAGACCCAGTACTTC. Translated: CASRGIGRETQYF.

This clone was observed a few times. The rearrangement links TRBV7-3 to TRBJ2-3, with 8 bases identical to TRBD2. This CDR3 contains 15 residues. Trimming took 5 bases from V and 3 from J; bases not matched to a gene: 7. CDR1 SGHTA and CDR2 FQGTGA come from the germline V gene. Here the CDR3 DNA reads TGTGCCAGCAGCCGTAGCGGGATGATAACAGATACGCAGTATTTT. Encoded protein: CASSRSGMITDTQYF.

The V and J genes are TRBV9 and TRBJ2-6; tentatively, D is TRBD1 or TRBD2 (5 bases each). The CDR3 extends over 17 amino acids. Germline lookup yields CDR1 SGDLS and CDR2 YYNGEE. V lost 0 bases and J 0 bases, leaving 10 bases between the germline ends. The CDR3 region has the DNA TGTGCCAGCAGCGTAGACCCAGGGACCTCTGGGGCCAACGTCCTGACTTTC. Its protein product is CASSVDPGTSGANVLTF.

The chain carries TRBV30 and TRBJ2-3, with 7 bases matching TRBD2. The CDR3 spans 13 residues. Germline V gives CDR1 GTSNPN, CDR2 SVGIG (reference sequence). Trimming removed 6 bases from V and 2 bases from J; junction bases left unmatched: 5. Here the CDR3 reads CACGAGDTDTQYF. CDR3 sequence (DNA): TGTGCCTGTGGGGCGGGGGACACAGATACGCAGTATTTT.

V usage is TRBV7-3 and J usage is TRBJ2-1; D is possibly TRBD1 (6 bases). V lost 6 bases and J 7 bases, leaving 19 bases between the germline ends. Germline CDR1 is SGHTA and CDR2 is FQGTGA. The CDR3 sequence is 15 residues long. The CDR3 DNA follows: TGTGCCAGCAGTACCCTACAGGGATACGGGAATGAGCAGTTCTTC. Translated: CASSTLQGYGNEQFF.